This T cell receptor beta chain is from a study of technical replicates of blood from a few donors. Clones were read by immunoSEQ multiplex PCR, and TCRdb kept only the in-frame ones, dropping some. Among tens of thousands of clones listed, about 97% were seen once. CDR1 and CDR2 (germline): MGHRA, YSYEKL. V was shortened by 1 base and J by 6 bases, with 12 bases between the two germline ends. The CDR3 consists of 14 residues. The sequencing sample was made of T cells isolated from PBMCs. The sequence was obtained from a human donor in good health. The chain recombines TRBV4-1 with TRBJ1-1; D might be TRBD1 (6 bases). In DNA, the CDR3 is TGCGCCAGCAGCCAAGGGCTCAGGGGACCTGAAGCTTTCTTT. Its translation is CASSQGLRGPEAFF.